Listed below are T cell receptor beta chains from one sample, sequenced in a study of T cell changes during pregnancy in multiple sclerosis. TCRdb's copy holds only in-frame clones and misses some; the assay was immunoSEQ multiplex PCR. The top ten hold around 1.4% of the sample, which has fewer than 90,000 clones, around 93% seen once. The specimen was peripheral blood, collected in the third trimester of pregnancy. Receptor source: a female donor in good health, enrolled as a control in a pregnancy study. Both conserved end residues are part of each CDR3. A D gene is named only where the DNA matches it firmly. Only some rows state a clone size, as once, few, many or a class for expanded clones.

d_call,j_call,cdr3_length,clone_size,v_call,cdr3_nt,cdr3_aa
-,TRBJ2-5,16,-,TRBV4-2,TGTGCCAGCAGCCAACTTAGACAGACAGAAGGAGAGACCCAGTACTTC,CASSQLRQTEGETQYF
TRBD2,TRBJ2-6,16,-,TRBV6-5,TGTGCCAGCAGTTACTCGGGGGGGGCTGGGGCCAACGTCCTGACTTTC,CASSYSGGAGANVLTF
-,TRBJ2-7,14,-,TRBV18,TGTGCCAGCTCACCATTGGCTAGCACCTACGAGCAGTACTTC,CASSPLASTYEQYF
TRBD1,TRBJ2-2,16,-,TRBV18,TGTGCCAGCTCACCCTCCGGGACAGTAAACACCGGGGAGCTGTTTTTT,CASSPSGTVNTGELFF
TRBD2,TRBJ2-3,16,-,TRBV4-2,TGTGCCAGCAGCCAAGCTTCTAGCGGGAGTATGGGTACGCAGTATTTT,CASSQASSGSMGTQYF
TRBD2,TRBJ2-7,17,-,TRBV7-6,TGTGCCAGCAGCTTAGTTGGAGGGACTAGCGGGAGCTACGAGCAGTACTTC,CASSLVGGTSGSYEQYF
-,TRBJ2-1,11,-,TRBV28,TGTGCCAGCAGTTTTTTCGGTGAGCAGTTCTTC,CASSFFGEQFF
-,TRBJ2-3,15,-,TRBV15,TGTGCCACCAGCAGAGGGCGGAGTAGCACAGATACGCAGTATTTT,CATSRGRSSTDTQYF
TRBD2,TRBJ2-1,15,-,TRBV7-2,TGTGCCAGCAGCCGGGGAGGGCCGTCCTACAATGAGCAGTTCTTC,CASSRGGPSYNEQFF
-,TRBJ2-7,14,-,TRBV4-1,TGCGCCAGCAGCCAAGCCTTCAGATCCTACGAGCAGTACTTC,CASSQAFRSYEQYF
-,TRBJ2-7,13,-,TRBV5-1,TGCGCCAGCAGCCCGCAGGGTGGGTACGAGCAGTACTTC,CASSPQGGYEQYF
-,TRBJ2-7,16,-,TRBV1,TGCACCAGCAGCCAAGATTTGGCGGGAGGAACTTACGAGCAGTACTTC,CTSSQDLAGGTYEQYF
-,TRBJ2-7,16,-,TRBV2,TGTGCCAGCAGTGCCCGGGGCAGCGGGTTGTCCTACGAGCAGTACTTC,CASSARGSGLSYEQYF
-,TRBJ2-2,14,-,TRBV6-5,TGTGCCAGCAGTTGGGCTCCCCTCGGCGGGGAGCTGTTTTTT,CASSWAPLGGELFF
-,TRBJ2-7,19,-,TRBV4-2,TGTGCCAGCAGCCAAGATCTCCCGCAGACAGGATCCTCCCCCTACGAGCAGTACTTC,CASSQDLPQTGSSPYEQYF
TRBD2,TRBJ2-7,11,-,TRBV2,TGTGCCAGCAGGACTAGCGTCGAGCAGTACTTC,CASRTSVEQYF
TRBD2,TRBJ2-1,14,-,TRBV5-1,TGCGCCAGCAGCTCCTCGGGGGGCTACAATGAGCAGTTCTTC,CASSSSGGYNEQFF
TRBD2,TRBJ2-5,16,-,TRBV4-1,TGCGCCAGCAGCCAAGGCGGACTAGCGGATCAAGAGACCCAGTACTTC,CASSQGGLADQETQYF
TRBD2,TRBJ2-1,16,-,TRBV5-1,TGCGCCAGCAGCTTGTCCCTAGCGGGACTCTACAATGAGCAGTTCTTC,CASSLSLAGLYNEQFF
-,TRBJ1-2,13,-,TRBV2,TGTGCCAGCAGTGAACCGGGAAACTATGGCTACACCTTC,CASSEPGNYGYTF
-,TRBJ2-5,13,-,TRBV5-4,TGTGCCAGCAGCTTCGGCGGCCAAGAGACCCAGTACTTC,CASSFGGQETQYF
-,TRBJ2-2,13,-,TRBV5-1,TGCGCCAGCAGCTTGGGGGGGGCCGGGGAGCTGTTTTTT,CASSLGGAGELFF
TRBD1,TRBJ1-2,13,-,TRBV19,TGTGCCAGTAGGGAACAGGGGGAGAAAGGCTACACCTTC,CASREQGEKGYTF
TRBD2,TRBJ2-5,17,-,TRBV5-4,TGTGCCAGCAGCCTGCCTCCCCCGATACTAGCGCAAGAGACCCAGTACTTC,CASSLPPPILAQETQYF
-,TRBJ1-4,14,-,TRBV6-1,TGTGCCAGCAGTGCGGGAAACAAGAATGAAAAACTGTTTTTT,CASSAGNKNEKLFF
-,TRBJ2-1,12,-,TRBV29-1,TGCAGCGTTGAAGTTGGCGGTAATGAGCAGTTCTTC,CSVEVGGNEQFF
TRBD2,TRBJ2-7,15,-,TRBV2,TGTGCCAGCAGTGGCTTAGCGGGAGGAGCCTACGAGCAGTACTTC,CASSGLAGGAYEQYF
-,TRBJ1-1,13,-,TRBV6-5,TGTGCCAGCAGTTACACGCAGGACACTGAAGCTTTCTTT,CASSYTQDTEAFF
-,TRBJ1-5,14,-,TRBV7-2,TGTGCCAGCAGCTCCCCCTGGTCCGGGAGGAACCAGCATTTT,CASSSPWSGRNQHF
TRBD2,TRBJ2-1,16,once,TRBV14,TGTGCCAGCAGCCATACGGGGACTAGCGGCTACAATGAGCAGTTCTTC,CASSHTGTSGYNEQFF
-,TRBJ1-1,14,-,TRBV6-5,TGTGCCAGCAGTCTGGACGGACAGAACACTGAAGCTTTCTTT,CASSLDGQNTEAFF
-,TRBJ2-3,13,-,TRBV19,TGTGCCAGTAGTATCACGGGAACAGATACGCAGTATTTT,CASSITGTDTQYF
TRBD2,TRBJ2-1,21,-,TRBV4-2,TGTGCCAGCAGCCAAGTTGTGGGGATCCTAACTAGCGGGAGGACTGACAATGAGCAGTTCTTC,CASSQVVGILTSGRTDNEQFF
-,TRBJ1-2,15,-,TRBV7-2,TGTGCCAGCAGCGCGACAGGTCGACCTAACTATGGCTACACCTTC,CASSATGRPNYGYTF
-,TRBJ2-7,14,once,TRBV5-5,TGTGCCAGCAGCTTACGACAAACGACCTACGAGCAGTACTTC,CASSLRQTTYEQYF
-,TRBJ2-3,14,-,TRBV30,TGTGCCACCGATCAGGGTTCAGGCACAGATACGCAGTATTTT,CATDQGSGTDTQYF
-,TRBJ2-7,14,-,TRBV2,TGTGCCAGCAGAATACAGGGAAACTCTTACGAGCAGTACTTC,CASRIQGNSYEQYF
-,TRBJ2-6,16,-,TRBV5-1,TGCGCCAGCAGTCCCGGGACACCCTCTGGGGCCAACGTCCTGACTTTC,CASSPGTPSGANVLTF
-,TRBJ1-2,12,-,TRBV15,TGTGCCACCAGCCCCGGCGGCTATGGCTACACCTTC,CATSPGGYGYTF
-,TRBJ2-2,12,-,TRBV30,TGTGCCTGGAGTTCCTCCCCCGGGGAGCTGTTTTTT,CAWSSSPGELFF
TRBD1,TRBJ1-1,17,-,TRBV2,TGTGCCAGCAGGCGGACAGGAAGGGAGAAATTGAACACTGAAGCTTTCTTT,CASRRTGREKLNTEAFF
TRBD2,TRBJ2-7,16,-,TRBV27,TGTGCCAGCAAGGCTAGCGGGTTTCCGAGCTCCTACGAGCAGTACTTC,CASKASGFPSSYEQYF
-,TRBJ1-5,16,-,TRBV28,TGTGCCAGCAGTCACTCTGACAGAGGCCGCAATCAGCCCCAGCATTTT,CASSHSDRGRNQPQHF
TRBD1,TRBJ1-1,16,-,TRBV5-4,TGTGCCAGCAGCCGGGGACAGGGGCCAACGAACACTGAAGCTTTCTTT,CASSRGQGPTNTEAFF
-,TRBJ2-5,14,-,TRBV5-5,TGTGCCAGCAGCCCCGGGTCGGTTCAAGAGACCCAGTACTTC,CASSPGSVQETQYF
TRBD1,TRBJ2-1,14,-,TRBV2,TGTGCCAGCACGGGGGACAGGGTGAGGAATGAGCAGTTCTTC,CASTGDRVRNEQFF
-,TRBJ1-1,13,-,TRBV28,TGTGCCAGCAGTGGGGGCGGGGGCCTGCGGGGGAAATTT,CASSGGGGLRGKF
TRBD2,TRBJ2-3,16,-,TRBV4-1,TGCGCCAGCAGCCAAGGTGGAGCGGGAGCCTTCCTTACGCAGTATTTT,CASSQGGAGAFLTQYF
TRBD2,TRBJ2-7,14,once,TRBV2,TGTGCCAGCAGAAGGACTAGCGGAGACTACGAGCAGTACTTC,CASRRTSGDYEQYF
-,TRBJ2-2,15,-,TRBV28,TGTGCCAGCAGTTTAAGATACAGGGTTTCCGGGGAGCTGTTTTTT,CASSLRYRVSGELFF
-,TRBJ2-7,14,-,TRBV9,TGTGCCAGCAGCCCCCGACAGAGCTCCTACGAGCAGTACTTC,CASSPRQSSYEQYF
-,TRBJ1-4,14,-,TRBV7-9,TGTGCCACCACCACGAGCTCAACTAATGAAAAACTGTTTTTT,CATTTSSTNEKLFF
TRBD1,TRBJ1-2,14,-,TRBV5-1,TGCGCCAGCAGCTTGGCGCAGGGGGGCTATGGCTACACCTTC,CASSLAQGGYGYTF
TRBD1,TRBJ1-2,19,-,TRBV7-9,TGTGCCAGCAGCTCAACCACCGGGACAGGGGCCCCCGGGGACTATGGCTACACCTTC,CASSSTTGTGAPGDYGYTF
-,TRBJ1-1,13,-,TRBV7-9,TGTGCCAGCAGCTTAACAGAGAACACTGAAGCTTTCTTT,CASSLTENTEAFF
TRBD2,TRBJ2-1,18,-,TRBV11-3,TGTGCCAGCAGCTTAGGTGGACCCCGCGGGACTAGCGAGAATGAGCAGTTCTTC,CASSLGGPRGTSENEQFF
-,TRBJ2-3,14,-,TRBV2,TGTGCCAGCAGTGACAGGGAAGGCACAGATACGCAGTATTTT,CASSDREGTDTQYF